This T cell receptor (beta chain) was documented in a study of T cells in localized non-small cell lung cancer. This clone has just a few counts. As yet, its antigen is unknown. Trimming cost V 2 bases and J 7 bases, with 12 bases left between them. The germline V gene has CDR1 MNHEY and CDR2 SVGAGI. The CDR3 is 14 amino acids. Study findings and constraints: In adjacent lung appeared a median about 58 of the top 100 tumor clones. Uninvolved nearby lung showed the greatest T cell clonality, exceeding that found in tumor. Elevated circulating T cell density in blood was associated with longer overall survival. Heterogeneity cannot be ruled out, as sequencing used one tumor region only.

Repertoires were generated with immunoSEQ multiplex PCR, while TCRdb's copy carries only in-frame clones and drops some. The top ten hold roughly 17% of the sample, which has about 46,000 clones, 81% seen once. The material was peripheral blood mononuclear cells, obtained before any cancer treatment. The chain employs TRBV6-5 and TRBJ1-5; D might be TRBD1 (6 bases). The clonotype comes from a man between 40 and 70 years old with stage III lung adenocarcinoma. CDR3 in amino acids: CASSYGGAWQPQHF. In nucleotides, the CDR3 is TGTGCCAGCAGTTACGGGGGGGCCTGGCAGCCCCAGCATTTT.